Given below is one TCR beta chain in context. Its specificity is not known. The data were obtained in a study of shared clonotypes between healthy human individuals. Whole-study findings and limits: Sorted-subset sequencing was shown by rarefaction to be incomplete despite large depth.

The repertoire was sequenced with immunoSEQ multiplex PCR; TCRdb's copy has only in-frame clones and lacks some. The data show roughly 2 million clones, roughly 94% seen once. This TCR derives from a man younger than 35 in good health. The sample comprised naive CD4+ T cells sorted from blood. The sample's subset: CD45RA+ positively selected.

Here the CDR3 DNA reads TGTGCCAGCAGTTACGGGACACCAAGGTACGAGCAGTACTTC. Translation gives CASSYGTPRYEQYF. The chain links TRBV6-5 to TRBJ2-7, with D perhaps matching TRBD1 (6 bases). CDR3 length equals 14 residues. The V and J ends lost 2 bases and 4 bases respectively, with 12 bases between them. The germline V gene encodes CDR1 MNHEY and CDR2 SVGAGI.